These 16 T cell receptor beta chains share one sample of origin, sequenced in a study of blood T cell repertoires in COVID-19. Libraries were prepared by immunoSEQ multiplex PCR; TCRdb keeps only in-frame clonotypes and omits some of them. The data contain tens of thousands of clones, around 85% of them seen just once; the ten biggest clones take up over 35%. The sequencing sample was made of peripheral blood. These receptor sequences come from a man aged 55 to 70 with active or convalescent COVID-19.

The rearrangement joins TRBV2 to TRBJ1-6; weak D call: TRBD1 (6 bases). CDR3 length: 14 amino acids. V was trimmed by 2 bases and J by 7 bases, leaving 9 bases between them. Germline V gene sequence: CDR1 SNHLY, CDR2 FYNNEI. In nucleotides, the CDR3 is TGTGCCAGCAGTGAACAGGGGTTGAATTCACCCCTCCACTTT. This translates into CASSEQGLNSPLHF.

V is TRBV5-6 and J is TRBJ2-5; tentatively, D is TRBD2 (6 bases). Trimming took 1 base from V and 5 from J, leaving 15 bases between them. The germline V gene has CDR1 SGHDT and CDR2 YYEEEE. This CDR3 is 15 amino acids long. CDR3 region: CASSLFGSAKETQYF. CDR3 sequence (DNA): TGTGCCAGCAGCTTGTTCGGGAGTGCTAAGGAGACCCAGTACTTC.

In DNA form, the CDR3 reads TGTGCCAGCAGTCCCTGGGGGCAGGGAAACTATGGCTACACCTTC. Protein product: CASSPWGQGNYGYTF. The chain couples TRBV2 to TRBJ1-2; a weak D match, TRBD1 (6 bases). The germline gives CDR1 SNHLY, CDR2 FYNNEI. The CDR3 is 15 amino acids. V was trimmed by 5 bases and J by 2 bases, leaving 15 bases between them.

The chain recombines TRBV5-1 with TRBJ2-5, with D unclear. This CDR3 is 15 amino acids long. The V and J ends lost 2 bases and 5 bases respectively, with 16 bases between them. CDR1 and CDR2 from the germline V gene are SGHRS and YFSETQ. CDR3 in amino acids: CASSLSPSPRETQYF. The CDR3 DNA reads TGCGCCAGCAGCTTAAGTCCGAGCCCCCGGGAGACCCAGTACTTC. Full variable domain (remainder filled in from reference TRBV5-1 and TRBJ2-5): KAGVTQTPRYLIKTRGQQVTLSCSPISGHRSVSWYQQTPGQGLQFLFEYFSETQRNKGNFPGRFSGRQFSNSRSEMNVSTLELGDSALYLCASSLSPSPRETQYFGPGTRLLVL.

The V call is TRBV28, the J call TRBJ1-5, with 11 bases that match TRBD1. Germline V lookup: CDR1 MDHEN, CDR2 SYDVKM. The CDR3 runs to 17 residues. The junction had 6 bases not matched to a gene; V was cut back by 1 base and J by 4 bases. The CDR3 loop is CASSLFRGTGGNQPQHF. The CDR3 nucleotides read TGTGCCAGCAGTTTATTCCGGGGGACAGGGGGGAATCAGCCCCAGCATTTT.

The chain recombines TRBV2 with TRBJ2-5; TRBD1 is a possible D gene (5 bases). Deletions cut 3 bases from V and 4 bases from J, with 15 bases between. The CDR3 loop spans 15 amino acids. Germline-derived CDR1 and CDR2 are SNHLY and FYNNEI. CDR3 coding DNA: TGTGCCAGCAGTGATCAAGGGGCGCATTCAGAGACCCAGTACTTC. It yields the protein CASSDQGAHSETQYF. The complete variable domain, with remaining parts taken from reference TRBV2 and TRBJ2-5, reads EPEVTQTPSHQVTQMGQEVILRCVPISNHLYFYWYRQILGQKVEFLVSFYNNEISEKSEIFDDQFSVERPDGSNFTLKIRSTKLEDSAMYFCASSDQGAHSETQYFGPGTRLLVL.

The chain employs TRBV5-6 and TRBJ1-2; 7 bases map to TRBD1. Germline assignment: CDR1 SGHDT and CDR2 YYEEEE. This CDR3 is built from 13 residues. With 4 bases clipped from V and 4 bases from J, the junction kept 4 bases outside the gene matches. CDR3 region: CASSPDRTYGYTF. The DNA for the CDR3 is TGTGCCAGCAGCCCGGACAGGACCTATGGCTACACCTTC.

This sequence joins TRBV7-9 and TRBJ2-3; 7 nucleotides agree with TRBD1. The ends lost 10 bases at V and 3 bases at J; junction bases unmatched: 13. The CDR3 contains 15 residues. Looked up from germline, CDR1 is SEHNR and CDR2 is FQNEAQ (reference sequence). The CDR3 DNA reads TGTGCCATCCTAGCAGGGGGTTCATATACAGATACGCAGTATTTT. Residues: CAILAGGSYTDTQYF.

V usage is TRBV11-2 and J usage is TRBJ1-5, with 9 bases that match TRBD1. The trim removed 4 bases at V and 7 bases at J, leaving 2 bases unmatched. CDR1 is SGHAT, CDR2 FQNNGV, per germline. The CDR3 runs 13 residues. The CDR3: CASSSDRGQPQHF. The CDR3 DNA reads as TGTGCCAGCAGCTCCGACAGGGGGCAGCCCCAGCATTTT.

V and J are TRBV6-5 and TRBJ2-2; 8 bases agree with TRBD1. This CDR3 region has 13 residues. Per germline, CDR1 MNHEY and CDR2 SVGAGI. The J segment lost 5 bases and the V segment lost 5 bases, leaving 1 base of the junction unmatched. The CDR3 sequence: CASSRTGTGELFF. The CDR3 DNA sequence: TGTGCCAGCAGTAGGACAGGGACCGGGGAGCTGTTTTTT.

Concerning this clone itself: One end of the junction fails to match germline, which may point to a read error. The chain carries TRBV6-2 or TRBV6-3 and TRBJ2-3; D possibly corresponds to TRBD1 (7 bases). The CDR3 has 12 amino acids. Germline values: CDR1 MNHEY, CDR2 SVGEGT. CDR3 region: CASSPRRDSLNF. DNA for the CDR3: TGTGCCAGCAGTCCCAGGCGGGACAGCTTAAATTTT.

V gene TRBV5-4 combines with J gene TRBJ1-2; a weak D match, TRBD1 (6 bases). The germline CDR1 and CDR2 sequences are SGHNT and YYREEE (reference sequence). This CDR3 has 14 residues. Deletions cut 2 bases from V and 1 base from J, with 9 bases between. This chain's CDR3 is CASSFGQSNYGYTF. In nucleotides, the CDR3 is TGTGCCAGCAGCTTCGGACAGAGTAACTATGGCTACACCTTC.

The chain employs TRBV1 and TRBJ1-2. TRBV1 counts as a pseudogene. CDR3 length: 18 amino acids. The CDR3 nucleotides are TGCACCAGCAGCCAAGATGAACAAAGTCGGGGATGGGGCTATGGCTACACCTTC. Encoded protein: CTSSQDEQSRGWGYGYTF.

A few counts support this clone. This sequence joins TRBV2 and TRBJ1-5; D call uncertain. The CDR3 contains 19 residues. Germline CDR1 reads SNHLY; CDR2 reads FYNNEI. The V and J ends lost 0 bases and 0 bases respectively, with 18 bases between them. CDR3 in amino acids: CASSEARKGPGYSNQPQHF. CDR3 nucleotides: TGTGCCAGCAGTGAAGCAAGAAAGGGCCCGGGGTATAGCAATCAGCCCCAGCATTTT. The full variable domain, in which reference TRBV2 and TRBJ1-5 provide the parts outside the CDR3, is EPEVTQTPSHQVTQMGQEVILRCVPISNHLYFYWYRQILGQKVEFLVSFYNNEISEKSEIFDDQFSVERPDGSNFTLKIRSTKLEDSAMYFCASSEARKGPGYSNQPQHFGDGTRLSIL.

For the CDR3, the DNA is TGTGCCAGCAAGCCCCTCCCGGACACTGAAGCTTTCTTT. This codes for CASKPLPDTEAFF. The V call is TRBV2, the J call TRBJ1-1; D gene unclear. Germline CDR1 is SNHLY and CDR2 is FYNNEI. V dropped 7 bases and J dropped 3 bases, with 12 bases sitting between them. The CDR3 sequence is 13 residues long.

In nucleotides, the CDR3 is TGTGCCAGCAGTGAAAGGGGACTAGCGTTGACAGATACGCAGTATTTT. This sequence encodes CASSERGLALTDTQYF. The chain combines TRBV6-1 with TRBJ2-3, with 10 nucleotides matching TRBD2. Germline CDR1 reads MNHNS; CDR2 reads SASEGT. The CDR3 sequence is 16 residues long. Trimming at V came to 2 bases and at J to 3 bases, leaving 5 bases not matched to a gene.